Sequencing of this TCR beta chain was carried out in a study of long-term antiretroviral therapy in people with HIV. Broader study findings: Collection of the blood took place between about 2003 and 2017. The ART regimens in use then may have been less effective than current ones. Before ART, certain clones expanded, and these dominated the repertoire at all time points.

V was clipped by 5 bases and J by 7 bases; unmatched bases: 7. There are 13 residues in the CDR3. CDR1 and CDR2 (germline): SGHRS, YFSETQ. Version v3.0 of the immunoSEQ assay ran at survey level. TCRdb's copy holds only in-frame clones and misses some; the assay was immunoSEQ multiplex PCR. Of 25,000 to 35,000 clones listed, approximately 91% are singletons. With regard to this clone: Its cognate antigen is unknown.

The source of this sequence is a man younger than 30 with HIV. The V gene is TRBV5-1, the J gene TRBJ1-2, with 8 nucleotides matching TRBD1. The sample here was unsorted PBMCs, taken 3.1 years after starting antiretroviral therapy. This CDR3 reads CASSTGTGLGYTF. The CDR3, as DNA: TGCGCCAGCAGTACGGGGACAGGACTTGGCTACACCTTC.